This record concerns one T cell receptor beta chain sequence. This clonotype has ten or more counts. What this receptor recognizes is not known. No base-level quality is on record; no much larger clone is a single base apart. Including the terminal cysteine and phenylalanine, the CDR3 comprises 15 residues. The entry retains the CDR3 DNA only, 45 bases that are in frame from base 1. Here V drops 0 bases and J drops 6 bases, and the junction holds 9 bases not matched to any gene. CDR1 and CDR2, per the germline V gene, are SGDLS and YYNGEE. The time point label on this specimen signifies: patch test 1, 2 weeks after DPC sensitization. The treatment or condition label, read with the paper, signifies: therapeutic diphenylcyclopropenone sensitization with weekly scalp DPC. At each patch-test visit, blood was drawn before the patch test was applied. Eligible patients were aged 18 to 70, diagnosed with alopecia, deemed suitable for DPC therapy, and excluded if pregnant. Unfractionated whole blood was collected in Tempus Blood RNA tubes, and total RNA was extracted from that blood.

The source of the sample is a study of human T cells and chemical hapten exposure (dated by TCRdb to the early 2020s). Study-wide context: For sensitization, 2% DPC in acetone was applied to a 2 cm by 2 cm area of upper inner arm skin. The libraries were sequenced as a pool, and the TCR yield per sample differed mostly because of small variations in library volumes within the pool. Throughout the approximately 26-week study period, patients were also given weekly therapeutic DPC doses on the scalp. The patient cohort, mostly female, included alopecia areata with under or over 50% scalp involvement, alopecia totalis and alopecia universalis. Patch testing was performed on the upper back with Finn chambers containing 0.01% DPC, and the patch tests were scored after 6 days according to International Contact Dermatitis Research Group standards. Blood samples were taken from patients before sensitization (week 0) and then at 2, 6 and about 24 weeks after DPC sensitization. Blood for TCR sequencing was provided by twenty-nine alopecia patients at one to four time points (pre-sensitization, 2, 6 and 24 weeks). In alopecia patients, the study followed how the peripheral blood TCR repertoire changed in vivo over primary and secondary sensitization to diphenylcyclopropenone (DPC), a hapten.

Findings and caveats that apply to the study as a whole: The number of PT1 expanded TCRs positively correlated with patch test score, significant at thresholds 8, 16 and 32 but not 4. No change with DPC sensitization was found in the number of TCRs above 1 in 1000 frequency, and no evidence of global repertoire structure alterations was found. Significantly more large CDR3 similarity clusters were formed by expanded TCRs than by pre-sensitization or healthy control sets, consistent with antigen-driven responses. Because all patients had alopecia, a presumed autoimmune disease, the immune response of the patients might differ from that of healthy individuals. Repeated subsampling changed both the strength of the expansion versus patch-test correlation and the threshold at which that correlation became significant.

Libraries were constructed by RACE. The instrument was a NextSeq 500. Library preparation attached unique molecular identifiers to individual cDNA molecules for quantitative, reproducible TCR counting. Both TCR alpha and TCR beta chains were sequenced from each blood RNA sample. In the source study's methods: A median of about 100,000 TCRs per sample was observed, with a range of roughly 23,224 to 700,000. V, J and CDR3 annotation of the TCR reads was performed with the Decombinator software suite. For the PS versus PT1 abundance plots, all samples were subsampled to the same number of TCRs (28,000). TCRs were defined as expanded if absent before sensitization and observed at least eight times at the 2-week time point. TCRdb trimmed public reads at Q25 via fastp, called clones via MiXCR and kept in-frame beta chains. Records with the same CDR3 protein are collapsed into one entry carrying the most frequent genes and DNA. TCRdb, not the original authors, processed these V and J calls. This sample holds 90,000 to 120,000 distinct CDR3 sequences; 8% to 13% were observed only once. Around 3.5% of the sample is in the top ten clones.

The TCR was taken from a woman in her thirties or forties with alopecia areata. Some clones in this sample may be carry-over from other donors' samples. Rearrangement joined TRBV9 to TRBJ2-7; the central 7 bases match TRBD1. Specimen: whole blood, collected in connection with sensitization to the hapten diphenylcyclopropenone (DPC). The CDR3 amino acid sequence is: CASSVGGGVGSEQYF. The sequence in DNA is TGTGCCAGCAGCGTAGGAGGGGGCGTAGGTAGCGAGCAGTACTTC. The variable domain in full, with residues beyond the CDR3 obtained from the reference TRBV9 and TRBJ2-7 genes, is DSGVTQTPKHLITATGQRVTLRCSPRSGDLSVYWYQQSLDQGLQFLIQYYNGEERAKGNILERFSAQQFPDLHSELNLSSLELGDSALYFCASSVGGGVGSEQYFGPGTRLTVT.